A selection of T cell receptor beta chains follows, all from one sample in a study of blood T cell repertoires in COVID-19. Sequencing was performed with immunoSEQ multiplex PCR; in TCRdb, only in-frame clones are kept and a portion is missing. The sample records just under 250,000 clones, around nine tenths being singletons. Sequencing was performed on PBMCs or T cells enriched from blood (not recorded which). The receptors come from a woman aged 25 to 45 who had recovered from COVID-19. Both conserved end residues are trimmed from each CDR3. Each record gives: clone size, J gene, CDR3 length, V gene, CDR3 protein. Clone sizes are given selectively: once, few, many, or a class where the clone is expanded.

.,TRBJ1-3,12,TRBV28,ASSLVDIGNTIY
once,TRBJ2-7,14,TRBV19,ASSIGGYHSSYEQY
.,TRBJ2-4,18,TRBV4-1,ASSQEGTSGRMGALNIQY
.,TRBJ1-1,9,TRBV19,ASTRGTEAF
.,TRBJ2-3,11,TRBV11-2,ASSPGPGDTQY
.,TRBJ1-4,14,TRBV5-1,ASSLASARGREKLF
.,TRBJ1-1,12,TRBV25-1,ASSGIQRNTEAF
.,TRBJ1-4,14,TRBV7-2,ASSQRPGTGGEKLF
once,TRBJ1-2,12,TRBV10-3,AISLQGVDDGYT
.,TRBJ2-2,14,TRBV10-3,AITPAGQGLGGELF
.,TRBJ1-2,15,TRBV15,ATSDRNPYRDSRGYT
.,TRBJ2-1,14,TRBV27,ASSLRGGRDFNEQF
.,TRBJ1-1,11,TRBV15,ATSRGGNTEAF
.,TRBJ1-6,12,TRBV5-6,ASSLRQYNSPLH
few,TRBJ1-4,11,TRBV12-3/TRBV12-4,ASSLRQGEKLF
.,TRBJ1-2,11,TRBV5-4,ASSPDKNYGYT
.,TRBJ2-5,14,TRBV6-5,ASSYGEAGVVETQY
few,TRBJ2-1,14,TRBV7-9,ASSLDYTYSYNEQF
.,TRBJ1-3,14,TRBV6-5,ASSLSGQRSGNTIY
.,TRBJ1-4,13,TRBV29-1,SVLRGSRLNEKLF
once,TRBJ1-2,13,TRBV7-2,ASSLDSGTGYGYT
.,TRBJ1-5,12,TRBV7-2,ASSPRDSNQPQH
.,TRBJ1-6,14,TRBV9,ASSLDPREGNSPLH
.,TRBJ1-1,10,TRBV6-1,ASSERLTEAF
.,TRBJ2-7,12,TRBV27,ASSTGLNGYEQY
once,TRBJ1-6,14,TRBV28,ASSLGGINYNSPLH
.,TRBJ2-1,12,TRBV11-1,ASSATRGTNEQF
.,TRBJ2-2,15,TRBV5-6,ASSHYGLVLNTGELF
.,TRBJ2-3,15,TRBV18,ASSPPGWGEGTDTQY
.,TRBJ2-7,12,TRBV20-1,SASATGRTYEQY
.,TRBJ1-5,12,TRBV7-8,ASSLGTGYLAQH
once,TRBJ1-6,11,TRBV11-2,ASSSQDNSPLH
.,TRBJ1-4,13,TRBV5-1,ASSVHPATNEKLF
.,TRBJ1-3,13,TRBV10-3,AISESWEAGNTIY
.,TRBJ1-2,11,TRBV6-2/TRBV6-3,ASSPGQVYGYT
.,TRBJ2-7,14,TRBV3-1/TRBV3-2,ASSIRTSGTLGEQY
.,TRBJ1-5,12,TRBV7-2,ASSPWDTDQPQH
.,TRBJ1-5,13,TRBV7-6,ASSPTQGTNQPQH
.,TRBJ1-1,12,TRBV4-2,ASSQDKQGVRAF
once,TRBJ1-1,10,TRBV18,ASSLRDTEAF
once,TRBJ2-1,12,TRBV25-1,ASTVAGSYNEQF